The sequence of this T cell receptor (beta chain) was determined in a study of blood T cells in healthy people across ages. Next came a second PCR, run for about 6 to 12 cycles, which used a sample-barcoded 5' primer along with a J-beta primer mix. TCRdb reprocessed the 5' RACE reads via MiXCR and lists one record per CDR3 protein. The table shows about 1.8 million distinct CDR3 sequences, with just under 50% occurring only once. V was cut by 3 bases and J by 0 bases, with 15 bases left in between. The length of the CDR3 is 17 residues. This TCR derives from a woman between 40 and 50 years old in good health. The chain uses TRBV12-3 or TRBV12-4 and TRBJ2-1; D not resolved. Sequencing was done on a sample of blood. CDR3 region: CASSFPVGIGSYNEQFF. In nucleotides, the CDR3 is TGTGCCAGCAGTTTCCCGGTGGGGATTGGCTCCTACAATGAGCAGTTCTTC.